These 28 T cell receptor beta chains were sequenced from one sample in a study of T-cell reconstitution after alpha-beta-depleted transplantation in children. Construction of the TCRbeta library involved unique molecular identifiers. TCRdb called the PCR reads again in MiXCR, with one record for every CDR3 protein. The table has about 310,000 distinct CDR3 sequences, more than 20% seen once; the top ten hold 9.5% to 12%. The sequences come from PBMCs, mostly from graft donor cells, collected 180 days after TCRalphabeta/CD19-depleted stem cell transplant. The origin of the receptors is a male patient younger than 18 who had a stem cell transplant for acute lymphoblastic leukemia, so the T cells may come from the graft donor.

The chain combines TRBV12-3 or TRBV12-4 with TRBJ2-5; 10 nucleotides align to TRBD2. The CDR3 is made up of 18 amino acids. Trimming at V came to 0 bases and at J to 5 bases, leaving 12 bases not matched to a gene. The CDR3 loop is CASSLALKTSGFPETQYF. For the CDR3, the DNA is TGTGCCAGCAGTTTAGCGCTAAAGACTAGCGGGTTTCCGGAGACCCAGTACTTC.

J is TRBJ2-3 and V is TRBV20-1; TRBD1 or TRBD2 may be the D gene (6 bases each). The V gene lost 5 bases and the J gene lost 0 bases, with 27 bases spanning the gap. Germline V CDR1 and CDR2: DFQATT, SNEGSKA (reference sequence). The CDR3 runs to 19 residues. CDR3 DNA: TGCAGTGCTGGAATCGGGCTAGTCTGGGGGGCCACTAGCACAGATACGCAGTATTTT. Translation: CSAGIGLVWGATSTDTQYF.

V gene TRBV12-3 or TRBV12-4 combines with J gene TRBJ2-5; perhaps TRBD1 as D (6 bases). Trimming cost V 3 bases and J 2 bases, with 16 bases left between them. The CDR3 covers 16 residues. The DNA for the CDR3 is TGTGCCAGCAGTTTGAGGGACAAGCGATTTCAAGAGACCCAGTACTTC. Encoded protein: CASSLRDKRFQETQYF.

This clonotype was picked up a small number of times. The chain is built from TRBV7-9 and TRBJ2-7; no firm D call. V was shortened by 1 base and J by 1 base, with 17 bases between the two germline ends. Per the germline V gene, CDR1 is SEHNR and CDR2 is FQNEAQ (reference sequence). The CDR3 extends over 17 amino acids. The CDR3: CASSLVFQVEGSYEQYF. CDR3 nucleotide sequence: TGTGCCAGCAGCTTAGTATTTCAGGTAGAAGGTTCCTACGAGCAGTACTTC. The full variable domain, in which reference TRBV7-9 and TRBJ2-7 provide the parts outside the CDR3, is DTGVSQNPRHKITKRGQNVTFRCDPISEHNRLYWYRQTLGQGPEFLTYFQNEAQLEKSRLLSDRFSAERPKGSFSTLEIQRTEQGDSAMYLCASSLVFQVEGSYEQYFGPGTRLTVT.

This chain joins TRBV7-9 and TRBJ2-5, with TRBD2 matching over 9 bases. Germline loops: CDR1 SEHNR, CDR2 FQNEAQ (reference sequence). This CDR3 spans 17 amino acids. V was pared by 4 bases and J by 3 bases, with 12 bases of the junction left unmatched. CDR3 sequence: CASSSIPAGGEEETQYF. CDR3 nucleotides: TGTGCCAGCAGCTCTATACCAGCGGGAGGTGAGGAAGAGACCCAGTACTTC.

This clonotype was seen only a few times. The V call is TRBV4-1, the J call TRBJ2-3; 10 bases are a match to TRBD2. V lost 2 bases, J lost 4 bases, and 6 bases stayed unmatched. The CDR3 totals 16 residues. The germline CDR1 and CDR2 sequences are MGHRA and YSYEKL. This CDR3 is CASSQSLAGAPDTQYF. The CDR3, as DNA: TGCGCCAGCAGCCAAAGCCTAGCGGGAGCCCCAGATACGCAGTATTTT.

This clonotype was detected only a few times. The J gene is TRBJ2-4, the V gene TRBV29-1, with TRBD1 matching 11 bases. The CDR3 spans 18 residues. Trimming removed 7 bases from V and 0 bases from J; junction bases left unmatched: 14. Per the germline V gene, CDR1 is SQVTM and CDR2 is ANQGSEA. In DNA, the CDR3 is TGCAGCGCCGAAGGGTGGGACAGGGGGACCATAGCCAAAAACATTCAGTACTTC. Protein product: CSAEGWDRGTIAKNIQYF.

V and J are TRBV29-1 and TRBJ1-2; tentative D call: TRBD1 (5 bases). Trimming took 4 bases from V and 5 from J, leaving 20 bases between them. Germline CDR1 reads SQVTM; CDR2 reads ANQGSEA. This CDR3 region has 15 residues. Here the CDR3 reads CSVAEGLSWQYGYTF. For the CDR3, the DNA is TGCAGCGTTGCCGAGGGGTTATCATGGCAATATGGCTACACCTTC.

This clonotype was seen once. This sequence joins TRBV6-5 and TRBJ2-3, with 12 positions matching TRBD2. Germline-derived CDR1 and CDR2 are MNHEY and SVGAGI. The CDR3 covers 18 residues. V lost 4 bases and J lost 2; bases outside the gene matches: 10. The CDR3 sequence: CASSWQLAGGLSTDTQYF. CDR3 nucleotide sequence: TGTGCCAGCAGTTGGCAACTAGCGGGAGGTTTGTCCACAGATACGCAGTATTTT.

In this sample, this clonotype turned up a few times. The chain carries TRBV5-1 and TRBJ2-1; 9 bases are shared with TRBD1. Germline values: CDR1 SGHRS, CDR2 YFSETQ. V trimming: 4 bases; J trimming: 5 bases; junction bases outside the gene matches: 10. The CDR3 is 16 residues long. CDR3 protein: CASSRLRDRAHNEQFF. In DNA, the CDR3 is TGCGCCAGCAGCAGATTACGGGACAGGGCCCACAATGAGCAGTTCTTC.

The chain combines TRBV20-1 with TRBJ2-5; 7 nucleotides line up with TRBD2. V was clipped by 6 bases and J by 4 bases; unmatched bases: 14. This CDR3 is built from 15 residues. Germline CDR1 DFQATT, CDR2 SNEGSKA (reference sequence). This CDR3 is CSAGEGTGSGETQYF. CDR3 nucleotide sequence: TGCAGTGCGGGGGAGGGTACTGGCTCCGGAGAGACCCAGTACTTC.

This clonotype was seen at least ten times. The CDR3 bases are TGTGCCACCGGTGACTTTAGCGGGAGGGACCCCAATGAGCAGTTCTTC. It is translated as CATGDFSGRDPNEQFF. The chain couples TRBV15 to TRBJ2-1, with 11 bases that match TRBD2. The CDR3 is made up of 16 amino acids. V lost 8 bases, J lost 6 bases, and 12 bases stayed unmatched. CDR1 and CDR2 (germline): LNHNV, YYDKDF (reference sequence).

This clonotype was seen a few times. This sequence joins TRBV29-1 and TRBJ2-7, with no clear D. Trimming cost V 5 bases and J 2 bases, with 10 bases left between them. CDR3 length: 12 amino acids. Germline lookup yields CDR1 SQVTM and CDR2 ANQGSEA. CDR3 nucleotides: TGCAGCGTTTACGGACGGACCTACGAGCAGTACTTC. This encodes CSVYGRTYEQYF.

This clonotype was seen more than once but under ten times. The V and J genes are TRBV15 and TRBJ2-4; 11 positions match TRBD2. This CDR3 is built from 15 residues. The trim removed 3 bases at V and 7 bases at J, leaving 5 bases unmatched. Germline V lookup: CDR1 LNHNV, CDR2 YYDKDF (reference sequence). The CDR3 reads CATSSFTSGSNIQYF. The CDR3 DNA follows: TGTGCCACCAGCAGTTTCACTAGCGGGAGCAACATTCAGTACTTC.

The V gene is TRBV5-1, the J gene TRBJ2-1; TRBD2 matches at 7 bases. The J segment lost 0 bases and the V segment lost 5 bases, leaving 8 bases of the junction unmatched. This CDR3 has 16 residues. Looked up from germline, CDR1 is SGHRS and CDR2 is YFSETQ. This chain's CDR3 is CASRAPGEGSYNEQFF. The CDR3 nucleotides read TGCGCCAGCAGAGCCCCGGGGGAGGGCTCCTACAATGAGCAGTTCTTC. The entire variable domain, with the rest obtained from reference TRBV5-1 and TRBJ2-1, is as follows: KAGVTQTPRYLIKTRGQQVTLSCSPISGHRSVSWYQQTPGQGLQFLFEYFSETQRNKGNFPGRFSGRQFSNSRSEMNVSTLELGDSALYLCASRAPGEGSYNEQFFGPGTRLTVL.

V and J are TRBV13 and TRBJ2-5; TRBD2 agrees at 13 bases. CDR3 length: 18 amino acids. The germline V gene has CDR1 PRHDT and CDR2 FYEKMQ (reference sequence). J was trimmed by 5 bases and V by 7 bases; bases with no gene match: 16. CDR3 bases: TGTGCCAGCACCTCGAATTGGGGACTAGCGGGAACGGGGGAGACCCAGTACTTC. Translated, it gives CASTSNWGLAGTGETQYF.

This chain links TRBV20-1 with TRBJ1-3; TRBD1 aligns across 7 bases. The CDR3 has 17 residues. CDR1 is DFQATT and CDR2 is SNEGSKA in the germline V gene (reference sequence). The J segment lost 0 bases and the V segment lost 2 bases, leaving 10 bases of the junction unmatched. The CDR3 DNA follows: TGCAGTGCTAGAAAAAAACAGGGGATACTCTCTGGAAACACCATATATTTT. Encoded protein: CSARKKQGILSGNTIYF.

This clonotype was observed a few times. The V and J genes are TRBV20-1 and TRBJ1-2, with D perhaps matching TRBD1 (6 bases). Germline-derived CDR1 and CDR2 are DFQATT and SNEGSKA (reference sequence). Between the trimmed V and J ends, which lost 6 bases and 8 bases, there was a span of 16 bases. The CDR3 length is 12 residues. The CDR3 nucleotides are TGCAGTGCCGTTACAGGGTCGCGCGGCTACACCTTC. This gives the protein CSAVTGSRGYTF.

This clonotype was counted at least ten times. The rearrangement links TRBV5-1 to TRBJ2-3, with 14 bases that match TRBD2. The V gene end was trimmed by 2 bases and the J gene end by 5 bases; junction bases not matched to a gene: 1. The CDR3 has 15 amino acids. The germline V gene encodes CDR1 SGHRS and CDR2 YFSETQ. CDR3 DNA sequence: TGCGCCAGCAGCTTCGGGACTAGCGGGGGAGATACGCAGTATTTT. Translating it yields CASSFGTSGGDTQYF.

This clonotype turned up a few times. The rearrangement uses TRBV5-1 and TRBJ2-2, with TRBD2 matching 11 bases. Germline lookup yields CDR1 SGHRS and CDR2 YFSETQ. The CDR3 length is 17 residues. The ends lost 4 bases at V and 6 bases at J; junction bases unmatched: 11. CDR3 nucleotides: TGCGCCAGCAGCGTTTTTCCGGGACTAGCGGACGCCGGGGAGCTGTTTTTT. Translation gives CASSVFPGLADAGELFF.

The chain has TRBV15 and TRBJ1-2; D perhaps matches TRBD1 (6 bases). V was clipped by 9 bases and J by 4 bases, with 18 bases between them. Germline lookup yields CDR1 LNHNV and CDR2 YYDKDF (reference sequence). There are 14 residues in the CDR3. The CDR3 DNA sequence: TGTGCCACTGCATCAGGGGCCATGGGCTATGGCTACACCTTC. Amino acids: CATASGAMGYGYTF.

V is TRBV7-6 and J is TRBJ1-2; TRBD1 matches 7 bases. CDR1 and CDR2 (germline): SGHVS, FNYEAQ. The ends lost 0 bases at V and 4 bases at J; junction bases unmatched: 2. The CDR3 length is 14 residues. CDR3 DNA: TGTGCCAGCAGCTTAGCGACAGGGTCCTATGGCTACACCTTC. Protein: CASSLATGSYGYTF.

This clonotype appeared a few times. This rearrangement joins TRBV5-6 to TRBJ2-2, with D possibly being TRBD1 (5 bases). Per the germline V gene, CDR1 is SGHDT and CDR2 is YYEEEE. Trimming stripped 2 bases from V and 1 base from J, with 12 bases between. This CDR3 spans 16 amino acids. In DNA, the CDR3 is TGTGCCAGCAGCTTAGCCCTACAGGTGAACACCGGGGAGCTGTTTTTT. The encoded protein is CASSLALQVNTGELFF. The complete variable domain, with remaining parts taken from reference TRBV5-6 and TRBJ2-2, reads DAGVTQSPTHLIKTRGQQVTLRCSPKSGHDTVSWYQQALGQGPQFIFQYYEEEERQRGNFPDRFSGHQFPNYSSELNVNALLLGDSALYLCASSLALQVNTGELFFGEGSRLTVL.

This clonotype was found a few times. This rearrangement joins TRBV20-1 to TRBJ2-1; TRBD1 might be the D (5 bases). This CDR3 is built from 13 residues. V shed 1 base and J shed 7 bases, with 11 bases lying between them. Germline V CDR1 and CDR2: DFQATT, SNEGSKA (reference sequence). DNA for the CDR3: TGCAGTGCTAGAGGGCCCTACAGGAATGAGCAGTTCTTC. Encoded protein: CSARGPYRNEQFF.

CDR3: CASRPFPGLAGGPEVYEQYF. The CDR3 DNA is TGTGCCAGCAGACCCTTTCCGGGACTAGCGGGAGGGCCCGAAGTCTACGAGCAGTACTTC. The V gene is TRBV27, the J gene TRBJ2-7; 16 bases match TRBD2. Germline V gene sequence: CDR1 MNHEY, CDR2 SMNVEV (reference sequence). Trimming removed 6 bases from V and 3 bases from J; junction bases left unmatched: 17. This CDR3 region has 20 residues.

This clonotype was found a few times. The rearrangement links TRBV5-1 to TRBJ2-5; the match to TRBD1 covers 7 bases. CDR3 length equals 13 residues. Germline V gene data show CDR1 as SGHRS and CDR2 as YFSETQ. J was trimmed by 4 bases and V by 4 bases; bases with no gene match: 4. CDR3 in amino acids: CASSGQVPETQYF. The CDR3 region has the DNA TGCGCCAGCAGCGGACAGGTACCAGAGACCCAGTACTTC.

The chain recombines TRBV4-1 with TRBJ2-1; D remains unclear. Germline lookup yields CDR1 MGHRA and CDR2 YSYEKL. This CDR3 is 16 amino acids long. V was pared by 0 bases and J by 0 bases, with 9 bases between. The CDR3 DNA reads TGCGCCAGCAGCCAAGATGCGAGGAGCTCCTACAATGAGCAGTTCTTC. Protein sequence: CASSQDARSSYNEQFF.

The chain employs TRBV7-9 and TRBJ2-4, with 7 bases identical to TRBD2. The J segment lost 3 bases and the V segment lost 7 bases, leaving 12 bases of the junction unmatched. The length of the CDR3 is 16 residues. Germline CDR1 is SEHNR and CDR2 is FQNEAQ (reference sequence). The CDR3 spells CASTPPLAGNKNIQYF. The CDR3 bases are TGTGCCAGCACCCCACCCTTAGCGGGCAACAAAAACATTCAGTACTTC.